This T cell receptor beta chain was recovered during a study of shared clonotypes between healthy human individuals. Study results and caveats: The diversity represented, both genetic and in exposure history, was limited by few donors.

Comments on this clone: Its antigen remains unidentified.

V lost 1 base and J lost 2; bases outside the gene matches: 7. This CDR3 is built from 17 residues. The germline V gene has CDR1 MNHNS and CDR2 SASEGT. Sequenced by immunoSEQ multiplex PCR; TCRdb stores in-frame clones only, minus some. The sample records roughly 300,000 clones, roughly 87% being singletons. V gene TRBV6-1 combines with J gene TRBJ2-3, with TRBD1 matching 9 bases. This sequence originates from a man between 18 and 29 years old in good health. Material: memory CD8+ T cells sorted from blood. The subset denotes: CD45RO+ cells pooled with CCR7-negative TemRA cells. DNA for the CDR3: TGTGCCAGCAGTGAAGAGGACAGGGGTCCCCTCACAGATACGCAGTATTTT. This translates into CASSEEDRGPLTDTQYF.